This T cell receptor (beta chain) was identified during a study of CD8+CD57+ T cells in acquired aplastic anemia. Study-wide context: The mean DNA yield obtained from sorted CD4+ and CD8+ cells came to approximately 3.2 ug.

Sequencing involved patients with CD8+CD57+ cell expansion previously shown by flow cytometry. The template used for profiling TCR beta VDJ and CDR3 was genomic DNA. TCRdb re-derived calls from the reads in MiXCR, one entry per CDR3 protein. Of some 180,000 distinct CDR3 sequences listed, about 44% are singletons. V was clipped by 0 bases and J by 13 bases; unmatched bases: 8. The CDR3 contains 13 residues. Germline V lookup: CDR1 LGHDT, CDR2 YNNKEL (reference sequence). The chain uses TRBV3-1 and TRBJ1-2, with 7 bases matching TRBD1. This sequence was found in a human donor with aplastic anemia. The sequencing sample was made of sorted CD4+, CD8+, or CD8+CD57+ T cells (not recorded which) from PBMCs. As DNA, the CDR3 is TGTGCCAGCAGCCAAGAGGGCAGGGGGATAGGCACCTTC. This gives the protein CASSQEGRGIGTF.